A selection of T cell receptor beta chains follows, all from one sample in a study of control samples from healthy donors and cancer patients. Assay: immunoSEQ multiplex PCR; the TCRdb copy retains only in-frame clones and omits some. The data contain more than 95,000 clones, about 89% of them seen just once; the ten biggest clones take up 2.9%. Material: blood. The receptors stem from a man aged 60 to 69 in good health. CDR3s include the opening cysteine and the closing phenylalanine or tryptophan. The order of the fields is D gene, clone size, J gene, V gene, CDR3 DNA, CDR3 protein. A D gene is named only where the DNA matches it firmly. A clone size is listed for some rows: how often the clone was seen (once, few, many), or a class if it is expanded.

TRBD1	.	TRBJ2-3	TRBV10-3	TGTGCCATCATTCAGACAGGGAATCTCACAGATACGCAGTATTTT	CAIIQTGNLTDTQYF
.	once	TRBJ1-1	TRBV6-1	TGTGCCAGCAGTGATGAGAGGTCCACTGAAGCTTTCTTT	CASSDERSTEAFF
.	.	TRBJ1-2	TRBV18	TGTGCCAGCTCACTATACGCTACCCATGGCTACACCTTC	CASSLYATHGYTF
.	.	TRBJ2-6	TRBV27	TGTGCCAGCAGTACTAGACAGCTCTCTGGGGCCAACGTCCTGACTTTC	CASSTRQLSGANVLTF
.	.	TRBJ2-1	TRBV29-1	TGCAGCGTTGTTACCGTACGCTCCTACAATGAGCAGTTCTTC	CSVVTVRSYNEQFF
.	.	TRBJ2-7	TRBV3-1/TRBV3-2	TGTGCCAGCAGCCAACCTTCTTGGGGGGACGAGCAGTACTTC	CASSQPSWGDEQYF
.	once	TRBJ1-5	TRBV28	TGTGCCAGCGACGGTCGACAGAGAAATAGCAATCAGCCCCAGCATTTT	CASDGRQRNSNQPQHF
.	.	TRBJ2-2	TRBV21-1	TGTGCCAGCAGAGAAGGCGCCGGGGAGCTGTTTTTT	CASREGAGELFF
TRBD1	.	TRBJ2-5	TRBV7-9	TGTGCCAGCAGCTTGGGGGCAGGGGGTGAAGAGACCCAGTACTTC	CASSLGAGGEETQYF
.	.	TRBJ1-5	TRBV2	TGTGCCAGCAGTAGAAAGGTGACACCGGAGGGCCAGCATTTT	CASSRKVTPEGQHF
.	.	TRBJ2-6	TRBV6-6	TGTGCCAGCAGTAGCGACCGAACTTCTGGGGCCAACGTCCTGACTTTC	CASSSDRTSGANVLTF
.	.	TRBJ1-5	TRBV10-1	TGCGCCAGATCACGGCGGGTCTATAGCAATCAGCCCCAGCATTTT	CARSRRVYSNQPQHF
.	.	TRBJ2-3	TRBV4-1	TGCGCCAGCAGCCGGGCTACCTCGGGGGATACGCAGTATTTT	CASSRATSGDTQYF
.	.	TRBJ1-5	TRBV5-1	TGCGCCAGCAGTCTCTTCAGTGCCGCGGAGCCCCAGCATTTT	CASSLFSAAEPQHF
.	.	TRBJ1-5	TRBV30	TGTGCCTGGGGGATCGGGCCTCTTAGCAATCAGCCCCAGCATTTT	CAWGIGPLSNQPQHF
.	.	TRBJ2-1	TRBV4-2	TGTGCCAGCAGCCAAGTTGGGGGGGCGGGTGAGCAGTTCTTC	CASSQVGGAGEQFF
TRBD1	.	TRBJ2-6	TRBV5-8	TGTGCCAGGGTCAGAAGGGACAGCGAAGCCTCTGGGGCCAACGTCCTGACTTTC	CARVRRDSEASGANVLTF
TRBD2	.	TRBJ2-7	TRBV2	TGTGCCAGCCGGGGCGGGGGGGCCGCCGAGCAGTACTTC	CASRGGGAAEQYF
.	.	TRBJ2-7	TRBV28	TGTGCCAGCAGGCTAACTAGTTTGTCCCAACGACGGTCCCAACAGTACTTC	CASRLTSLSQRRSQQYF
.	.	TRBJ2-3	TRBV4-1	TGCGCCAGCAGTAAAGCCACAGATACGCAGTATTTT	CASSKATDTQYF
.	.	TRBJ1-5	TRBV4-2	TGTGCCAGCAGCCAAGCGCCAGACAATCAGCCCCAGCATTTT	CASSQAPDNQPQHF
TRBD2	.	TRBJ2-3	TRBV15	TGTGCCACCAGCAGAGATCAACTAGCGGGCGTTGGTACGCAGTATTTT	CATSRDQLAGVGTQYF
TRBD2	.	TRBJ2-7	TRBV2	TGTGCCAGCAGTGACACTAGCGCGGTCTCCTACGAGCAGTACTTC	CASSDTSAVSYEQYF
.	once	TRBJ2-3	TRBV5-1	TGCGCCAGCAGCGCTTCGTCAGGGGCCAAGCCTAGCACAGATACGCAGTATTTT	CASSASSGAKPSTDTQYF
TRBD1	.	TRBJ2-3	TRBV6-4	TGTGCCAGCAGTGGACAGGGGGATACGCAGTATTTT	CASSGQGDTQYF
.	.	TRBJ2-1	TRBV30	TGTGCCTGGAGTGTACGGGGGTGGGACAATGAGCAGTTCTTC	CAWSVRGWDNEQFF
.	.	TRBJ1-4	TRBV18	TGTGCCAGCTCACCTCCAGGAGGGGTCGAAAAACTGTTTTTT	CASSPPGGVEKLFF
.	.	TRBJ2-7	TRBV24-1	TGTGCCACCAGCATTAGCCCAGGGAGCGAGCAGTACTTC	CATSISPGSEQYF
TRBD1	.	TRBJ2-7	TRBV6-6	TGTGCCAGCAGTTACGTGAACAGGGGGGAGTACGAGCAGTACTTC	CASSYVNRGEYEQYF
.	.	TRBJ2-2	TRBV18	TGTGCCAGCTCTACCCAGATGGCCCAGACCTTCAACACCGGGGAGCTGTTTTTT	CASSTQMAQTFNTGELFF
.	.	TRBJ1-2	TRBV2	TGTGCCAGCAGTGACTATTCAGGCTATGGCTACACCTTC	CASSDYSGYGYTF
.	once	TRBJ1-1	TRBV7-3	TGTGCCAGCAGCTTAAGGGGGGCGAACACTGAAGCTTTCTTT	CASSLRGANTEAFF
.	.	TRBJ2-3	TRBV24-1	TGTGCCACCAGTGAGAGTAGGTGGGATACGCAGTATTTT	CATSESRWDTQYF
TRBD1	medium-sized	TRBJ2-7	TRBV11-2	TGTGCCAGCAGCTTACTTTCAGGGGGCGTGTACGAGCAGTACTTC	CASSLLSGGVYEQYF
TRBD2	.	TRBJ2-1	TRBV11-2	TGTGCCAGCAGCTCTCCAACGGGACTAGCTAGCTACAATGAGCAGTTCTTC	CASSSPTGLASYNEQFF
TRBD2	.	TRBJ2-7	TRBV5-1	TGCGCCAGCAGCAACTTAGCGGGGGGGTCTTACGAGCAGTACTTC	CASSNLAGGSYEQYF